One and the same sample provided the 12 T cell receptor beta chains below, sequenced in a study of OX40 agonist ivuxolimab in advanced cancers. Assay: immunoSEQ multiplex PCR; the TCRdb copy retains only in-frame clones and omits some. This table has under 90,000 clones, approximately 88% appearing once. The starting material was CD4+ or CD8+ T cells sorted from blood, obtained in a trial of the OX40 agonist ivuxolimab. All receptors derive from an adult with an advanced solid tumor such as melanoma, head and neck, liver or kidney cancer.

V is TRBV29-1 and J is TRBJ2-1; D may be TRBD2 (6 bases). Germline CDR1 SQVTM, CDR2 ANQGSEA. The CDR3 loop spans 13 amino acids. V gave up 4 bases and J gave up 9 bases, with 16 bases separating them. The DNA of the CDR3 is TGCAGCGTTGGACTAGGAAGGATTAGTGAGCAGTTCTTC. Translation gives CSVGLGRISEQFF.

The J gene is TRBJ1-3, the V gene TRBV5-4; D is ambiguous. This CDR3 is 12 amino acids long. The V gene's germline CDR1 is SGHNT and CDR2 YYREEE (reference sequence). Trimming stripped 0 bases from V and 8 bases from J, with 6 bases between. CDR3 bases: TGTGCCAGCAGCTTGGGTTTGGACACCATATATTTT. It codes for CASSLGLDTIYF.

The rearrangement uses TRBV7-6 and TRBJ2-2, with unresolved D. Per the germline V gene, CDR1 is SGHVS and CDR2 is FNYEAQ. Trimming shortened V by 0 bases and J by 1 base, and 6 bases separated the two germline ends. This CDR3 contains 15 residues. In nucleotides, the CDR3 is TGTGCCAGCAGCTTAGCAGCTCAGAACACCGGGGAGCTGTTTTTT. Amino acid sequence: CASSLAAQNTGELFF. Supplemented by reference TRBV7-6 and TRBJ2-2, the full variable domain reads GAGVSQSPRYKVTKRGQDVALRCDPISGHVSLYWYRQALGQGPEFLTYFNYEAQQDKSGLPNDRFSAERPEGSISTLTIQRTEQRDSAMYRCASSLAAQNTGELFFGEGSRLTVL.

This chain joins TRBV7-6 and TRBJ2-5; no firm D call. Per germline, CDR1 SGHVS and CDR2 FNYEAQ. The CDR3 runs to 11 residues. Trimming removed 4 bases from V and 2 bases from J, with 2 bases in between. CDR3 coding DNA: TGTGCCAGCAGCTATCAAGAGACCCAGTACTTC. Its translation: CASSYQETQYF.

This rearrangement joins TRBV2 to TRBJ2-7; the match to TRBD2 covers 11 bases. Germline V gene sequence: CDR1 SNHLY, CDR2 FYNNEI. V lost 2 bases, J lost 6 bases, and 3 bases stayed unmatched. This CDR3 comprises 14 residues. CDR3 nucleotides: TGTGCCAGCAGTGAACTGCTAGCGGGAGGCGAGCAGTACTTC. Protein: CASSELLAGGEQYF.

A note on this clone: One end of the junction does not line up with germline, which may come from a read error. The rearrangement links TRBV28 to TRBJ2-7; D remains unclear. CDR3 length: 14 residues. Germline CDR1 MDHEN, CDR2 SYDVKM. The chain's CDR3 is CVSSQGQLAYEQYF. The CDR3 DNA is TGTGTCAGCAGCCAAGGGCAGCTAGCCTACGAGCAGTACTTC.

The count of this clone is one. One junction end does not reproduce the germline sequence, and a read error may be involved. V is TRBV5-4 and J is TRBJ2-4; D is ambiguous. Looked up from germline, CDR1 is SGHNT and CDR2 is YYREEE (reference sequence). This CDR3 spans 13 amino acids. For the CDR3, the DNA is TGTGTCAGCAGCTTGATGGGTGGGAACATTCAGTACTTC. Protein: CVSSLMGGNIQYF.

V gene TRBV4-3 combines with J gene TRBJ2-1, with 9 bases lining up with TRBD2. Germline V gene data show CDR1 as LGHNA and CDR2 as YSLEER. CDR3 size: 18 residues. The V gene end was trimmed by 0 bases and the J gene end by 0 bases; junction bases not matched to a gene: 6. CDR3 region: CASSQDWASGTSYNEQFF. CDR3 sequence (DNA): TGCGCCAGCAGCCAAGACTGGGCTAGCGGGACCTCCTACAATGAGCAGTTCTTC.

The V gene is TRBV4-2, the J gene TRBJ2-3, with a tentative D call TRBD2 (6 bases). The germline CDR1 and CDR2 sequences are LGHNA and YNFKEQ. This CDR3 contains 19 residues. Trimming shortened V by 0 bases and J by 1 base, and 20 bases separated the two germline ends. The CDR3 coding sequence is TGTGCCAGCAGCCAAGAGTCAGGACTAAACACCGAACGCACAGATACGCAGTATTTT. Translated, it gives CASSQESGLNTERTDTQYF.

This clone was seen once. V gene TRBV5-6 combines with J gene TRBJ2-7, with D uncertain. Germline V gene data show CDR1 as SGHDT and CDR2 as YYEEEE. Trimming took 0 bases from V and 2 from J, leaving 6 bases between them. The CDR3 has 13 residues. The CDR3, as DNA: TGTGCCAGCAGCTTGGGCAGTGCCTACGAGCAGTACTTC. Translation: CASSLGSAYEQYF.

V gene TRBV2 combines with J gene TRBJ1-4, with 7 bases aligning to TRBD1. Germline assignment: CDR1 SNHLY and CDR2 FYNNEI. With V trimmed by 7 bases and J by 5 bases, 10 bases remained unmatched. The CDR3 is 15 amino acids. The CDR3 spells CASNRQGGANEKLFF. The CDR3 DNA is TGTGCCAGCAATCGCCAAGGGGGCGCGAATGAAAAACTGTTTTTT.

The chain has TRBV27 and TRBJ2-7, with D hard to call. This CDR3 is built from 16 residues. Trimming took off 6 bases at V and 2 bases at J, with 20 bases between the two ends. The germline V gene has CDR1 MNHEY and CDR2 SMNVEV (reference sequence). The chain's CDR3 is CASSFRLAGRTYEQYF. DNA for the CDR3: TGTGCCAGCAGCTTTAGGCTGGCCGGGCGGACCTACGAGCAGTACTTC.